These 28 T cell receptor beta chains were all obtained from the same sample, sequenced in a study of control samples from healthy donors and cancer patients. The method was immunoSEQ multiplex PCR; TCRdb's version includes in-frame clones alone and lacks a portion of them. The data show 150,000 or so clones, 85% to 95% seen once. The source material was blood. The receptor source for this set is a woman between 40 and 50 years old in good health.

This chain links TRBV6-6 with TRBJ2-5; D is perhaps TRBD1 (6 bases). This CDR3 spans 16 amino acids. The germline V gene encodes CDR1 MNHNY and CDR2 SVGAGI (reference sequence). V gave up 5 bases and J gave up 0 bases, with 16 bases separating them. The CDR3 coding sequence is TGTGCCAGCAGTCAGACAACAGGGTCCTACCAAGAGACCCAGTACTTC. Protein product: CASSQTTGSYQETQYF.

The chain links TRBV9 to TRBJ1-5; TRBD1 matches 7 bases. Germline V CDR1 and CDR2: SGDLS, YYNGEE. Trimming took 2 bases from V and 8 from J; bases not matched to a gene: 10. The CDR3 extends over 15 amino acids. CDR3 loop: CASSVGIRQGEPQHF. CDR3 nucleotides: TGTGCCAGCAGCGTTGGGATTAGACAGGGCGAGCCCCAGCATTTT.

The rearrangement links TRBV10-3 to TRBJ1-1; D gene uncertain. Between the trimmed V and J ends, which lost 2 bases and 4 bases, there was a span of 8 bases. Germline V lookup: CDR1 ENHRY, CDR2 SYGVKD. CDR3 length equals 13 residues. CDR3 protein: CAISEAKGTEAFF. The CDR3 nucleotides are TGTGCCATCAGTGAGGCCAAGGGCACTGAAGCTTTCTTT.

The chain combines TRBV19 with TRBJ1-1; D gene ambiguous. This CDR3 is built from 14 residues. Germline V gene data show CDR1 as LNHDA and CDR2 as SQIVND (reference sequence). V lost 1 base and J lost 2, with 8 bases in between. In nucleotides, the CDR3 is TGTGCCAGTAGTATAGGACAAGCAAACACTGAAGCTTTCTTT. Encoded protein: CASSIGQANTEAFF.

Comment on this clone: In the same sample, other DNA sequences code for this CDR3. The J gene is TRBJ1-6, the V gene TRBV4-3, with 7 bases lining up with TRBD1. Trimming removed 8 bases from V and 5 bases from J; junction bases left unmatched: 9. The CDR3 extends over 15 amino acids. Germline V lookup: CDR1 LGHNA, CDR2 YSLEER. The CDR3 here is CASSRGDRDNSPLHF. CDR3 bases: TGCGCCAGCTCCAGGGGGGACAGAGATAATTCACCCCTCCACTTT.

V is TRBV4-1 and J is TRBJ1-2; maybe TRBD1 (6 bases). Germline-derived CDR1 and CDR2 are MGHRA and YSYEKL. CDR3 length equals 15 residues. V shed 4 bases and J shed 4 bases, with 16 bases lying between them. CDR3 region: CASSPDRTVPYGYTF. The CDR3 region has the DNA TGCGCCAGCAGCCCCGACAGGACCGTGCCCTATGGCTACACCTTC.

The CDR3 here is CASSSYGTANTGELFF. CDR3 sequence (DNA): TGTGCCAGCAGCTCATACGGGACAGCGAACACCGGGGAGCTGTTTTTT. The chain employs TRBV7-3 and TRBJ2-2, with TRBD1 matching 7 bases. J gave up 0 bases and V 4 bases, and 5 bases lay outside the gene matches. CDR3 length equals 16 residues. The germline V gene encodes CDR1 SGHTA and CDR2 FQGTGA.

As DNA, the CDR3 is TGCGCCAGCAGCTTGACAGGGGGTAGGCCCCAGCATTTT. Protein product: CASSLTGGRPQHF. This chain links TRBV5-1 with TRBJ1-5, with 8 bases identical to TRBD1. The germline V gene has CDR1 SGHRS and CDR2 YFSETQ. V was clipped by 1 base and J by 9 bases; unmatched bases: 3. The CDR3 covers 13 residues.

The CDR3 protein is CASSQFGDGTSYGYTF. CDR3 bases: TGTGCCAGCAGCCAATTTGGGGACGGGACTTCCTATGGCTACACCTTC. The rearrangement joins TRBV3-1 (or the pseudogene TRBV3-2) to TRBJ1-2; perhaps TRBD1 as D (5 bases). This CDR3 region has 16 residues. The germline gives CDR1 LGHDT, CDR2 YNNKEL (reference sequence). Trimming pared 2 bases from V and 4 bases from J, leaving 17 bases between.

The V and J genes are TRBV11-2 and TRBJ2-1; the match to TRBD2 covers 7 bases. Germline V lookup: CDR1 SGHAT, CDR2 FQNNGV. The CDR3 has 17 residues. Germline trimming cut 8 bases from V and 3 bases from J; bases unmatched to any gene: 16. In nucleotides, the CDR3 is TGTGCCAGCCACCAGCGGGACCTTGGTTTGGGCTACAATGAGCAGTTCTTC. This codes for CASHQRDLGLGYNEQFF. Full variable domain (rest looked up from reference TRBV11-2 and TRBJ2-1): EAGVAQSPRYKIIEKRQSVAFWCNPISGHATLYWYQQILGQGPKLLIQFQNNGVVDDSQLPKDRFSAERLKGVDSTLKIQPAKLEDSAVYLCASHQRDLGLGYNEQFFGPGTRLTVL.

The gene calls are TRBV19 and TRBJ1-4; no reliable D call. Germline CDR1 LNHDA, CDR2 SQIVND (reference sequence). CDR3 length equals 17 residues. The V end was cut by 2 bases, the J end by 1 base, with 14 bases between. The CDR3 region has the DNA TGTGCCAGTAGTATAAGAACAGCTATTGGAACTAATGAAAAACTGTTTTTT. This translates into CASSIRTAIGTNEKLFF.

V gene TRBV18 combines with J gene TRBJ1-2; no clear D. The CDR3 is 16 residues long. Per the germline V gene, CDR1 is KGHSH and CDR2 is LQKENI. The germline V and J ends were trimmed by 1 base and 3 bases, with 15 bases remaining between them. The CDR3 region is CASSPRPPFADYGYTF. In DNA form, the CDR3 reads TGTGCCAGCTCACCACGTCCCCCCTTCGCGGACTATGGCTACACCTTC.

V gene TRBV12-3 or TRBV12-4 combines with J gene TRBJ1-6, with TRBD1 as a possible D gene (6 bases). The CDR3 totals 13 residues. Trimming removed 5 bases at V and 7 bases at J, with 9 bases between. CDR3 DNA sequence: TGTGCCAGCAGTCGGACAGTAAATTCACCCCTCCACTTT. As protein: CASSRTVNSPLHF.

The CDR3, as DNA: TGTGCCATACAGGGATCAGGAAACACCGGGGAGCTGTTTTTT. Protein product: CAIQGSGNTGELFF. The V and J genes are TRBV10-3 and TRBJ2-2; possible D gene TRBD1, 6 bases. The CDR3 extends over 14 amino acids. Germline V gene lookup returns CDR1 ENHRY and CDR2 SYGVKD. V was shortened by 9 bases and J by 2 bases, with 13 bases between the two germline ends.

This sequence joins TRBV5-1 and TRBJ2-5, with TRBD1 identical over 7 bases. There are 13 residues in the CDR3. The germline V gene encodes CDR1 SGHRS and CDR2 YFSETQ. The V gene end was trimmed by 5 bases and the J gene end by 5 bases; junction bases not matched to a gene: 6. The CDR3 DNA reads TGCGCCAGCAGTGCAGGGGGTGAGGAGACCCAGTACTTC. Its translation is CASSAGGEETQYF.

The V call is TRBV9, the J call TRBJ2-5; D is possibly TRBD1 (5 bases). The CDR3 runs 16 residues. V was shortened by 2 bases and J by 4 bases, with 18 bases between the two germline ends. CDR1 is SGDLS and CDR2 is YYNGEE in the germline V gene. CDR3: CASSVTHSGRRETQYF. CDR3 DNA sequence: TGTGCCAGCAGCGTGACTCATTCAGGGCGTCGAGAGACCCAGTACTTC.

The V gene is TRBV19, the J gene TRBJ2-5, with 7 bases identical to TRBD1. CDR3 length: 13 residues. The V gene's germline CDR1 is LNHDA and CDR2 SQIVND (reference sequence). V lost 5 bases, J lost 2 bases, and 2 bases stayed unmatched. The CDR3 DNA reads TGTGCCAGTAGTTTGGGACAGCAAGAGACCCAGTACTTC. This translates into CASSLGQQETQYF.

The chain joins TRBV3-1 (or the pseudogene TRBV3-2) to TRBJ1-6; D is unclear. V lost 3 bases and J lost 0, with 12 bases in between. Germline-derived CDR1 and CDR2 are LGHDT and YNNKEL (reference sequence). CDR3 size: 17 residues. The CDR3 nucleotides read TGTGCCAGCAGCCATGCGGGCAGGAGCTCCTATAATTCACCCCTCCACTTT. Its translation is CASSHAGRSSYNSPLHF.

The chain combines TRBV2 with TRBJ1-6; no definite D call. The germline V gene encodes CDR1 SNHLY and CDR2 FYNNEI. The CDR3 is 15 residues long. V shed 3 bases and J shed 0 bases, with 6 bases lying between them. The CDR3, as DNA: TGTGCCAGCAGTGAGTGGAGCTCCTATAATTCACCCCTCCACTTT. It is translated as CASSEWSSYNSPLHF.

J is TRBJ1-1 and V is TRBV9, with 10 positions matching TRBD1. In germline, CDR1 is SGDLS, CDR2 YYNGEE. The CDR3 extends over 14 amino acids. Unmatched junction bases numbered 3, after V lost 2 bases and J lost 5 bases. The CDR3 sequence: CASSVDRGLTEAFF. DNA for the CDR3: TGTGCCAGCAGCGTCGACAGGGGGCTTACTGAAGCTTTCTTT.

This chain connects TRBV19 to TRBJ2-4; 8 bases fit TRBD2. The CDR3 has 15 residues. V trimming: 5 bases; J trimming: 7 bases; junction bases outside the gene matches: 10. Germline V lookup: CDR1 LNHDA, CDR2 SQIVND (reference sequence). The chain's CDR3 is CASSHGLAVRNIQYF. As DNA, the CDR3 is TGTGCCAGTAGTCATGGACTAGCTGTTCGGAACATTCAGTACTTC.

The chain couples TRBV6-5 to TRBJ1-1; 8 bases align to TRBD1. V gave up 5 bases and J gave up 4 bases; unmatched junction bases: 9. The germline gives CDR1 MNHEY, CDR2 SVGAGI. The CDR3 has 15 residues. DNA for the CDR3: TGTGCCAGCAGTAGCACCGACAGGGGATTCACTGAAGCTTTCTTT. Translated: CASSSTDRGFTEAFF.

The chain uses TRBV2 and TRBJ1-5; D remains ambiguous. V lost 0 bases to trimming and J lost 4 bases, with 4 bases between them. Germline V gene sequence: CDR1 SNHLY, CDR2 FYNNEI. The CDR3 extends over 13 amino acids. The CDR3: CASSEALNQPQHF. Here the CDR3 DNA reads TGTGCCAGCAGTGAAGCACTAAATCAGCCCCAGCATTTT.

V usage is TRBV5-6 and J usage is TRBJ1-2; D not resolved. Germline V gene lookup returns CDR1 SGHDT and CDR2 YYEEEE. The V gene lost 4 bases and the J gene lost 0 bases, with 7 bases spanning the gap. The CDR3 is 13 residues long. DNA for the CDR3: TGTGCCAGCAGCAGGGCAACTAACTATGGCTACACCTTC. Its protein product is CASSRATNYGYTF.

This sequence joins TRBV5-1 and TRBJ1-5, with 9 bases aligning to TRBD1. Germline CDR1 reads SGHRS; CDR2 reads YFSETQ. This CDR3 has 15 residues. V gave up 0 bases and J gave up 6 bases; unmatched junction bases: 4. The CDR3 protein is CASSLDGQGIQPQHF. DNA of the CDR3: TGCGCCAGCAGCTTGGATGGACAGGGGATTCAGCCCCAGCATTTT.

This sequence joins TRBV6-1 and TRBJ1-5; no firm D call. From germline, CDR1 is MNHNS and CDR2 SASEGT. The CDR3 has 15 residues. The V end lost 3 bases, the J end lost 7 bases, and 16 bases lay between the germline ends. The CDR3 region is CASSDFGSKMQPQHF. CDR3 DNA: TGTGCCAGCAGTGATTTCGGCAGCAAGATGCAGCCCCAGCATTTT.

The gene calls are TRBV6-5 and TRBJ1-5, with D hard to call. The CDR3 contains 13 residues. Germline CDR1 reads MNHEY; CDR2 reads SVGAGI. Trimming took 2 bases from V and 5 from J, leaving 7 bases between them. Here the CDR3 reads CASSYLRDQPQHF. For the CDR3, the DNA is TGTGCCAGCAGTTACCTTCGGGATCAGCCCCAGCATTTT.

Written as DNA, the CDR3 is TGCAGTGCGTTACTCGGGGACAGGGTTTTCTTT. This codes for CSALLGDRVFF. V is TRBV20-1 and J is TRBJ1-1, with 9 bases lining up with TRBD1. The CDR3 contains 11 residues. Germline V gene sequence: CDR1 DFQATT, CDR2 SNEGSKA (reference sequence). V lost 6 bases, J lost 13 bases, and 9 bases stayed unmatched.